Listed below are T cell receptor beta chains from one sample, sequenced in a study of regulatory T cells in long-lasting Graves disease. TCRdb reprocessed the multiplex PCR reads with MiXCR, giving one entry per CDR3 protein. The table has hundreds of thousands of distinct CDR3 sequences, 16% seen once. The sample also formed part of further work on T cells in Graves' hyperthyroidism and ophthalmopathy.

This sample comprised peripheral blood mononuclear cells (PBMCs), obtained at new diagnosis, from a patient treated with antithyroid drugs. The receptors were sampled from a woman aged 30 to 39 with Graves disease. CDR3s include the opening cysteine and the closing phenylalanine or tryptophan. Each record gives: D gene, J gene, clone size, V gene, CDR3 length, CDR3 DNA, CDR3 protein. The D gene is left open where the match is weak. Clone size is not always given. Where it is, it says once, few, many or a class for expanded clones.

>NA|TRBJ1-1|NA|TRBV7-7|15
TGTGCTAGCAGCCCTCAGGGTGAGGGGCTCACTGAAGCTTTCTTT
CASSPQGEGLTEAFF
>TRBD1|TRBJ2-1|many|TRBV28|16
TGTGCCAGCAGTTTACCAGGACAGGGGATGTACAATGAGCAGTTCTTC
CASSLPGQGMYNEQFF
>NA|TRBJ2-3|few|TRBV14|14
TGTGCCAGCAGCCAAACGGTCATTCCAGATACGCAGTATTTT
CASSQTVIPDTQYF
>NA|TRBJ2-2|many|TRBV7-2|18
TGTGCCAGCAGTTCCACCCCAGCGGAACCCTCGAACACCGGGGAGCTGTTTTTT
CASSSTPAEPSNTGELFF
>NA|TRBJ2-2|NA|TRBV5-1|12
TGCGCCAGCAGCTTGGGTGACGGGGAGCTGTTTTTT
CASSLGDGELFF
>TRBD2|TRBJ2-3|NA|TRBV29-1|13
TGCAGCGTGAAAGGGGAGGGAGCAGATACGCAGTATTTT
CSVKGEGADTQYF
>NA|TRBJ2-1|few|TRBV7-6|17
TGTGCCAGCAGCTTAGCGGGTCCGGGGGAGCCGAGAAATGAGCAGTTCTTC
CASSLAGPGEPRNEQFF
>TRBD1|TRBJ1-6|NA|TRBV10-3|15
TGTGCCATCAGTGTGGGGACAGGTGATAATTCACCCTTCCACTTT
CAISVGTGDNSPFHF
>TRBD1|TRBJ2-5|many|TRBV7-9|13
TGTGCCAGCAGCCCCACAGGGGGGGAGACCCAGTACTTC
CASSPTGGETQYF
>TRBD2|TRBJ2-7|few|TRBV9|15
TGTGCCAGCAGTTCGCCCGGGACTAGCGAATACGAGCAGTACTTC
CASSSPGTSEYEQYF
>NA|TRBJ2-1|many|TRBV7-2|13
TGTGCCAGCAGTCGAATTGAGGGCAATGAGCAGTTCTTC
CASSRIEGNEQFF
>NA|TRBJ2-5|few|TRBV5-4|16
TGTGCCAGCAGCCCTGGTCCCGGATCAAACCAAGAGACCCAGTACTTC
CASSPGPGSNQETQYF
>NA|TRBJ2-5|many|TRBV28|11
TGTGCCAGCAGCATCCAAGAGACCCAGTACTTC
CASSIQETQYF
>NA|TRBJ2-3|few|TRBV19|11
TGTGCACCGATAACCGCTGATACGCAGTATTTT
CAPITADTQYF
>TRBD2|TRBJ2-7|NA|TRBV3-1|13
TGTGCCTCCGGAAGGCTAGCGGCCTACGAGCAGTACTTC
CASGRLAAYEQYF
>NA|TRBJ2-1|many|TRBV20-1|19
TGCAGTGCTAGATCATCGGGGCTAGCCGTATCCATCCCCTACAATGAGCAGTTCTTC
CSARSSGLAVSIPYNEQFF
>NA|TRBJ2-3|many|TRBV7-3|14
TGTGCCAGCAGTTCGCAAGATAGCACAGATACGCAGTATTTT
CASSSQDSTDTQYF
>TRBD1|TRBJ1-5|NA|TRBV5-1|16
TGCGCCAGCAGCTTGGGACCCGACAGGGGCCGACAGCCCCAGCATTTT
CASSLGPDRGRQPQHF
>NA|TRBJ2-7|many|TRBV5-1|16
TGCGCCAGCAGCCCCTCTGCAGAAGACGGCCTCTACGAGCAGTACTTC
CASSPSAEDGLYEQYF
>NA|TRBJ2-3|few|TRBV4-1|17
TGCGCCAGCAGCTCCCTTGAGCCTAGAGGGTGGGAAGATACGCAGTATTTT
CASSSLEPRGWEDTQYF
>NA|TRBJ2-1|many|TRBV24-1|14
TGTGCCACCAGTGATTCCTCGGGAGCACGCAACTTGTTCTTC
CATSDSSGARNLFF
>NA|TRBJ2-2|many|TRBV20-1|14
TGCAGTGCTAGAGAGACAGCATACACCGGGGAGCTGTTTTTT
CSARETAYTGELFF
>TRBD1|TRBJ2-2|many|TRBV29-1|14
TGCAGCGTTGAACAAGACAGGGGTACCGGGGAGCTGTTTTTT
CSVEQDRGTGELFF
>TRBD2|TRBJ2-1|many|TRBV5-1|12
TGCGCCAGCAGCTTGGCGAGCGGGAACCCCTACTTC
CASSLASGNPYF
>NA|TRBJ2-3|NA|TRBV20-1|13
TGCAGTGCTAGAGATCATGAGGCAGATACGCAGTATTTT
CSARDHEADTQYF
>NA|TRBJ2-2|many|TRBV3-1|13
TGTGCCAGCAGCCGATCACATACCGGGGAGCTGTTTTTT
CASSRSHTGELFF
>TRBD1|TRBJ2-1|many|TRBV3-1|15
TGTGCCAGCAGCCACTCCGGGACAGGGTACAATGAGCAGTTCTTC
CASSHSGTGYNEQFF
>NA|TRBJ2-5|many|TRBV7-2|12
TGTGCCAGCAGCTCCCTCGGAGAGACCCAGTACTTC
CASSSLGETQYF
>TRBD2|TRBJ2-1|NA|TRBV11-2|15
TGTGCCAGCAGCTCCCCCGGCGGGAGTGTCGATGAGCAGTTCTTC
CASSSPGGSVDEQFF
>NA|TRBJ1-6|many|TRBV6-1|15
TGTGCCAGCAAGATTAACGGGGGTAGTAATTCACCCCTCCACTTT
CASKINGGSNSPLHF
>NA|TRBJ2-7|many|TRBV7-9|14
TGTGCCAGCAGCCGAGCTAGCTCCTCCTACGAGCAGTACTTC
CASSRASSSYEQYF
>TRBD2|TRBJ2-3|NA|TRBV10-1|16
TGCGCCAGCAGCATCACTAGCGTCTCTAGCACAGATACGCAGTATTTT
CASSITSVSSTDTQYF
>NA|TRBJ1-2|few|TRBV15|15
TGTGCCACCAGCAGATCCAACCAGGGTTACTATGGCTACACCTTC
CATSRSNQGYYGYTF
>TRBD2|TRBJ2-1|many|TRBV20-1|13
TGCAGTGCTAGACTAGCGGGAGGGAATGAGCAGTTCTTC
CSARLAGGNEQFF
>NA|TRBJ2-2|NA|TRBV5-6|16
TGTGCCAGCAGCCCGGCCAGCGGAGTAAACACCGGGGAGCTGTTTTTT
CASSPASGVNTGELFF
>TRBD2|TRBJ2-7|many|TRBV29-1|13
TGCAGCGTTGATAAAGCGGGAGGGGGCGAGCAGTACTTC
CSVDKAGGGEQYF
>NA|TRBJ1-2|NA|TRBV6-9|14
TGTGCCAGCAGTTGCGGACGAAGTGGCTATGGCTACACCTTC
CASSCGRSGYGYTF
>NA|TRBJ1-1|many|TRBV28|13
TGTGCCAGCAGTCTCTTGGGACCCACTGAAGCTTTCTTT
CASSLLGPTEAFF
>NA|TRBJ1-1|many|TRBV11-2|15
TGTGCCAGCAGCTTATTTTCACTCATGAACACTGAAGCTTTCTTT
CASSLFSLMNTEAFF
>TRBD1|TRBJ2-2|NA|TRBV29-1|13
TGCAGCGTCGAAGGGACAGTGGCCGGGGAGCTGTTTTTT
CSVEGTVAGELFF
>NA|TRBJ1-2|many|TRBV15|14
TGTGCCACCAGCAGAGATCGCAGGGTCTATGGCTACACCTTC
CATSRDRRVYGYTF
>NA|TRBJ2-1|NA|TRBV20-1|15
TGCAGTGCTGGGGGGGGGGGGCAGGACCACAATGAGCAGTTCTTC
CSAGGGGQDHNEQFF
>NA|TRBJ2-3|many|TRBV29-1|14
TGCAGCCTTAATCCGGCGGGAAAGACAGATACGCAGTATTTT
CSLNPAGKTDTQYF
>TRBD1|TRBJ2-7|NA|TRBV6-2/TRBV6-3|18
TGTGCCAGCAGCCCCGGGACAGGTAACCAAGGGGGAATCTACGAGCAGTACTTC
CASSPGTGNQGGIYEQYF
>NA|TRBJ2-1|NA|TRBV3-1|16
TGTGCCAGCAGCCGCCATTCTCTAGGGAACTACAATGAGCAGTTCTTC
CASSRHSLGNYNEQFF
>TRBD2|TRBJ2-3|NA|TRBV20-1|14
TGCAGTGCTAGGAGCGGGAGTAGCACAGATACGCAGTATTTT
CSARSGSSTDTQYF
>NA|TRBJ1-5|many|TRBV3-1|15
TGTGCCAGCAGCCAAGATCACGGAAGCAATCAGCCCCAGCATTTT
CASSQDHGSNQPQHF
>NA|TRBJ2-3|many|TRBV4-2|15
TGTGCCAGCAGCCAATCACAGGATAGCACAGATACGCAGTATTTT
CASSQSQDSTDTQYF
>NA|TRBJ2-2|many|TRBV11-2|13
TGTGCCAGCAGCGTTAGCGTCACCGGGGAACTGTTTTTT
CASSVSVTGELFF
>NA|TRBJ2-6|NA|TRBV6-2/TRBV6-3|20
TGTGCCAGCAGTTACTTATCTGCGGGCTTTCTTATCTCTGGGGCCAACGTCCTGACTTTC
CASSYLSAGFLISGANVLTF
>NA|TRBJ2-3|NA|TRBV6-2/TRBV6-3|15
TGTGCCAGCAGTTACAGCGGGTGGGGCACAGATACGCAGTATTTT
CASSYSGWGTDTQYF
>NA|TRBJ1-5|many|TRBV18|14
TGTGCCAGCTCCAGACAGGATAGCAATCAGCCCCAGCATTTT
CASSRQDSNQPQHF
>TRBD2|TRBJ2-1|many|TRBV10-3|23
TGTGCCATCAGTGGTGGTGGAAGGCGGGAAGTAGCGGGAGGGCCACGTGCCTACAATGAGCAGTTCTTC
CAISGGGRREVAGGPRAYNEQFF
>TRBD1|TRBJ1-5|many|TRBV2|13
TGTGCCAGCAGGGGACAGGGGAATCAGCCCCAGCATTTT
CASRGQGNQPQHF